This T cell receptor beta chain derives from a study of shared clonotypes between healthy human individuals. Genomic DNA of each subset was evenly split across several immunoSEQ plates. The repertoire was sequenced with immunoSEQ multiplex PCR; TCRdb's copy has only in-frame clones and lacks some. Among roughly 2.2 million clones listed, around 93% were seen once. Those who donated, Caucasian adults without exception, all lived in Nashville, Tennessee. Findings and limits, study-wide: Non-shared clonotypes had lower generation probabilities than those shared by all four donors. The study drew on few donors, limiting represented genetic and exposure-history diversity.

A remark on this clone: The antigen is unknown.

Trimming pared 1 base from V and 7 bases from J, leaving 7 bases between. This CDR3 has 12 amino acids. From germline, CDR1 is SGHDN and CDR2 FVKESK. This chain joins TRBV14 and TRBJ2-5, with D maybe TRBD2 (5 bases). This clonotype was obtained from a young man in good health. Some clones in this sample may be carry-over from other donors' samples. The sequenced material came from naive CD4+ T cells from PBMCs. Regarding subset: CD45RA+ positively selected. The CDR3 nucleotides are TGTGCCAGCAGCCAAGGAGAGGGGACCCAGTACTTC. Translated, it gives CASSQGEGTQYF. Full variable domain (outside the CDR3, taken from reference TRBV14 and TRBJ2-5): EAGVTQFPSHSVIEKGQTVTLRCDPISGHDNLYWYRRVMGKEIKFLLHFVKESKQDESGMPNNRFLAERTGGTYSTLKVQPAELEDSGVYFCASSQGEGTQYFGPGTRLLVL.